This entry lists 20 T cell receptor beta chains sequenced from one sample in a study of T cells of healthy individuals (dated by TCRdb to the late 2010s). Receptors were amplified or captured by 5' RACE. Data came from an Illumina MiSeq. TCRdb reprocessed the public reads (quality trimming at Q25 with fastp, clone calling with MiXCR) and kept in-frame beta chains. One record per CDR3 amino acid sequence lists the most common genes and DNA. In this sample the table shows fewer than 70,000 distinct CDR3 sequences, roughly 14% of which occur a single time. The leading ten clones occupy roughly a sixth of the sample. These receptors were obtained from a human donor in good health.

The rearrangement joins TRBV28 to TRBJ2-5, with D perhaps matching TRBD1 (6 bases). The ends were cut back, 6 bases at V and 1 base at J, with 18 bases in the middle. This CDR3 region has 16 residues. Germline lookup yields CDR1 MDHEN and CDR2 SYDVKM. In DNA, the CDR3 is TGTGCCAGCAGCCAATCAACAGGGAACCCCCAAGAGACCCAGTACTTC. Its translation is CASSQSTGNPQETQYF.

About this clonotype itself: A much bigger clone sits one base away, suggesting this may be a read error. The V gene is TRBV11-2, the J gene TRBJ1-2, with a weak D call TRBD1 (6 bases). This CDR3 region has 13 residues. Germline CDR1 is SGHAT and CDR2 is FQNNGV. The CDR3 DNA reads as TGTGACAGCAGCTTAGGGACACACTATGGCTACACCTTC. Protein product: CDSSLGTHYGYTF.

At least ten counts were recorded for this clonotype. V usage is TRBV6-1 and J usage is TRBJ1-5; D uncertain. The CDR3 is made up of 14 amino acids. V was cut by 0 bases and J by 6 bases, with 9 bases left in between. Germline V gene sequence: CDR1 MNHNS, CDR2 SASEGT. The chain's CDR3 is CASSEAWVGQPQHF. DNA of the CDR3: TGTGCCAGCAGTGAAGCATGGGTAGGTCAGCCCCAGCATTTT.

V is TRBV7-3 and J is TRBJ2-5; D is uncertain. Trimming took 5 bases from V and 6 from J, leaving 16 bases between them. The germline V gene has CDR1 SGHTA and CDR2 FQGTGA. The CDR3 runs to 14 residues. CDR3 residues: CASSPSGSSKTQYF. In nucleotides, the CDR3 is TGTGCCAGCAGCCCCAGTGGTTCATCGAAGACCCAGTACTTC.

This clonotype was seen ten or more times. V gene TRBV6-1 combines with J gene TRBJ1-2, with a tentative D call TRBD1 (5 bases). V lost 5 bases and J lost 8, with 30 bases in between. CDR3 length: 18 amino acids. Germline assignment: CDR1 MNHNS and CDR2 SASEGT. The CDR3 loop reads CASSYLSGTLARSRGYTF. The CDR3 DNA reads as TGTGCCAGCAGTTACCTCTCGGGGACGCTCGCTCGTTCCCGGGGCTACACCTTC.

The rearrangement joins TRBV5-6 to TRBJ1-5; D might be TRBD1 (6 bases). The CDR3 has 16 amino acids. Germline V gene lookup returns CDR1 SGHDT and CDR2 YYEEEE. V dropped 2 bases and J dropped 6 bases, with 18 bases sitting between them. The CDR3 nucleotides read TGTGCCAGCAGCTTAAGGGGGGGCGCTCGGGTTCAGCCCCAGCATTTT. This gives the protein CASSLRGGARVQPQHF.

The rearrangement uses TRBV19 and TRBJ2-1; 9 bases match TRBD1. The germline V gene encodes CDR1 LNHDA and CDR2 SQIVND (reference sequence). The trim removed 5 bases at V and 4 bases at J, leaving 12 bases unmatched. The CDR3 runs to 17 residues. CDR3 residues: CASSPFRQGVGYNEQFF. CDR3 DNA: TGTGCCAGTAGTCCCTTCAGACAGGGGGTGGGATACAATGAGCAGTTCTTC.

This clonotype was seen only a few times. This sequence joins TRBV19 and TRBJ1-1; D might be TRBD1 (5 bases). Germline assignment: CDR1 LNHDA and CDR2 SQIVND (reference sequence). The CDR3 runs to 15 residues. V was shortened by 3 bases and J by 3 bases, with 14 bases between the two germline ends. DNA of the CDR3: TGTGCCAGTAGTATCCGTGGAGGGGAAGACACTGAAGCTTTCTTT. Translation: CASSIRGGEDTEAFF.

The chain couples TRBV5-4 to TRBJ2-3, with D possibly matching TRBD2 (5 bases). V lost 4 bases and J 2 bases, leaving 17 bases between the germline ends. This CDR3 has 16 amino acids. The germline V gene has CDR1 SGHNT and CDR2 YYREEE (reference sequence). The CDR3 DNA reads as TGTGCCAGCAGCCTGACGGGGAGCCTTACCACAGATACGCAGTATTTT. It yields the protein CASSLTGSLTTDTQYF. Variable domain in full (rest from reference TRBV5-4 and TRBJ2-3): ETGVTQSPTHLIKTRGQQVTLRCSSQSGHNTVSWYQQALGQGPQFIFQYYREEENGRGNFPPRFSGLQFPNYSSELNVNALELDDSALYLCASSLTGSLTTDTQYFGPGTRLTVL.

This chain links TRBV5-1 with TRBJ2-5; D possibly uses TRBD1 or TRBD2 (5 bases each). CDR3 length: 15 residues. V was trimmed by 5 bases and J by 2 bases, leaving 16 bases between them. Per the germline V gene, CDR1 is SGHRS and CDR2 is YFSETQ. As DNA, the CDR3 is TGCGCCAGCAGGGAGGTGGGGCACGCACAAGAGACCCAGTACTTC. It translates to CASREVGHAQETQYF.

For this clonotype: A much larger clone differs from this one at a single base, so this may be a read error. V usage is TRBV2 and J usage is TRBJ2-1, with 9 positions matching TRBD2. V lost 3 bases and J lost 2; bases outside the gene matches: 2. There are 15 residues in the CDR3. Per germline, CDR1 SNHLY and CDR2 FYNNEI. CDR3 DNA sequence: TGTGCCAGCAGTGAGACTAGCGGAACCTACAATGAGCAGTTCTTC. Translation: CASSETSGTYNEQFF.

This clonotype was detected only a few times. The chain recombines TRBV11-1 with TRBJ1-2; TRBD1 might be the D (5 bases). Trimming took off 7 bases at V and 1 base at J, with 13 bases between the two ends. Looked up from germline, CDR1 is SGHAT and CDR2 is FQDESV (reference sequence). The CDR3 consists of 14 residues. CDR3 DNA sequence: TGTGCCAGCAACGTGAGGGGCCTTAACTATGGCTACACCTTC. Protein: CASNVRGLNYGYTF.

A few counts support this clonotype. The chain couples TRBV27 to TRBJ2-3; 9 positions match TRBD1. The V and J ends lost 0 bases and 9 bases, in that order; junction bases with no gene match: 4. Germline V gene lookup returns CDR1 MNHEY and CDR2 SMNVEV (reference sequence). CDR3 size: 14 residues. The CDR3 sequence is CASSLSGQGGTQYF. CDR3 DNA sequence: TGTGCCAGCAGTTTATCGGGACAGGGCGGCACGCAGTATTTT.

V usage is TRBV4-3 and J usage is TRBJ2-5; 14 positions match TRBD2. V shed 5 bases, J shed 4 bases, and the junction held 12 bases outside the gene matches. Germline CDR1 reads LGHNA; CDR2 reads YSLEER. CDR3 length: 18 residues. The CDR3 DNA reads as TGCGCCAGCAGCTACCGACTAGCGGGAGGGCCGAGTACAGAGACCCAGTACTTC. Residues: CASSYRLAGGPSTETQYF.

This clonotype was counted at least ten times. DNA of the CDR3: TGTGCCAGCTCACCAGTAGTAATCGGGACAGGTGGGAACACTGAAGCTTTCTTT. This gives the protein CASSPVVIGTGGNTEAFF. The J gene is TRBJ1-1, the V gene TRBV18; 8 bases match TRBD1. Trimming cost V 2 bases and J 1 base; bases outside gene matches: 12. The CDR3 spans 18 residues. Germline V gene sequence: CDR1 KGHSH, CDR2 LQKENI.

This clonotype showed up many times. The chain uses TRBV18 and TRBJ2-2; D possibly matches TRBD1 or TRBD2 (5 bases each). The CDR3 is made up of 19 amino acids. CDR1 KGHSH and CDR2 LQKENI come from the germline V gene. The V and J ends lost 0 bases and 5 bases respectively, with 22 bases between them. The CDR3 reads CASSPPTGRALRQTGELFF. The CDR3 DNA is TGTGCCAGCTCACCACCCACGGGACGGGCGTTAAGGCAGACCGGGGAGCTGTTTTTT.

The chain links TRBV10-3 to TRBJ1-2; TRBD1 agrees at 7 bases. The V gene end was trimmed by 7 bases and the J gene end by 2 bases; junction bases not matched to a gene: 7. In germline, CDR1 is ENHRY, CDR2 SYGVKD. The CDR3 is 14 residues long. The DNA for the CDR3 is TGTGCCATCACTAGCGGGACAGAAAACTATGGCTACACCTTC. It codes for CAITSGTENYGYTF.

The chain joins TRBV19 to TRBJ1-5; D unclear. The germline V gene has CDR1 LNHDA and CDR2 SQIVND (reference sequence). V was cut by 5 bases and J by 1 base, with 9 bases left in between. The CDR3 runs to 14 residues. CDR3 sequence: CASSFRESNQPQHF. In nucleotides, the CDR3 is TGTGCCAGTAGTTTCCGGGAGAGCAATCAGCCCCAGCATTTT. Full variable domain (missing parts from reference TRBV19 and TRBJ1-5): DGGITQSPKYLFRKEGQNVTLSCEQNLNHDAMYWYRQDPGQGLRLIYYSQIVNDFQKGDIAEGYSVSREKKESFPLTVTSAQKNPTAFYLCASSFRESNQPQHFGDGTRLSIL.

V usage is TRBV5-1 and J usage is TRBJ2-1, with TRBD2 matching over 7 bases. With 0 bases clipped from V and 8 bases from J, the junction kept 8 bases outside the gene matches. Germline-derived CDR1 and CDR2 are SGHRS and YFSETQ. The CDR3 length is 15 residues. In nucleotides, the CDR3 is TGCGCCAGCAGCTTGGAGCCAGCGGGACTTCATGAGCAGTTCTTC. As protein: CASSLEPAGLHEQFF. Full variable domain (rest looked up from reference TRBV5-1 and TRBJ2-1): KAGVTQTPRYLIKTRGQQVTLSCSPISGHRSVSWYQQTPGQGLQFLFEYFSETQRNKGNFPGRFSGRQFSNSRSEMNVSTLELGDSALYLCASSLEPAGLHEQFFGPGTRLTVL.

V and J are TRBV7-9 and TRBJ2-5; possible D gene TRBD1, 5 bases. Trimming took 5 bases from V and 1 from J, leaving 11 bases between them. CDR3 size: 14 residues. The germline CDR1 and CDR2 sequences are SEHNR and FQNEAQ (reference sequence). CDR3 sequence reads: CASSVQAAQETQYF. The DNA for the CDR3 is TGTGCCAGCAGCGTACAGGCGGCCCAAGAGACCCAGTACTTC.